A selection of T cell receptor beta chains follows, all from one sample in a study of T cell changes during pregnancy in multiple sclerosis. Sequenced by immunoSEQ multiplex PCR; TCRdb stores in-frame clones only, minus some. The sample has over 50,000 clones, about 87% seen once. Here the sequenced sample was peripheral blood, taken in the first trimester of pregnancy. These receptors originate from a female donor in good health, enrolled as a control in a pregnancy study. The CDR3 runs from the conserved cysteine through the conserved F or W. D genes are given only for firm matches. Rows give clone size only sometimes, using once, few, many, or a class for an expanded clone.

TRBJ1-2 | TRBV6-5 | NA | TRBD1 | TGTGCCAGCAGTTCCCTCCGGGACAGGGTATACACCTTC | CASSSLRDRVYTF
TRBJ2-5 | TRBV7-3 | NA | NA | TGTGCCAGCAGCCCCTCGGGGCAAGAGACCCAGTACTTC | CASSPSGQETQYF
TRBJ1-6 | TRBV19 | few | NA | TGTGCCAGTAGTTCGCAGACTTATAATTCACCCCTCCACTTT | CASSSQTYNSPLHF
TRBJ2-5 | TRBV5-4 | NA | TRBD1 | TGTGCCAGCAGCTTGGACCGGACAGGACAAGAGACCCAGTACTTC | CASSLDRTGQETQYF
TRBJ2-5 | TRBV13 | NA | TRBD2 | TGTGCCAGCAGCATCCGGACTAGCGGGGGCAAGTACTTC | CASSIRTSGGKYF
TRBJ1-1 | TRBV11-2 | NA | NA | TGTGCCAGCAGCCCTTGGGCAGGGAACACTGAAGCTTTCTTT | CASSPWAGNTEAFF
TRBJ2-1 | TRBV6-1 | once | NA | TGTGCCAGCACTCTCTACAATGAGCAGTTCTTC | CASTLYNEQFF
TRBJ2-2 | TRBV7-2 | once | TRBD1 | TGTGCCAGCAGCTTAGGTGGTACCCGGACAGGGAGTACCGGGGAGCTGTTTTTT | CASSLGGTRTGSTGELFF
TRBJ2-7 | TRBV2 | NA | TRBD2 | TGTGCCAGCAGTGAGGGACTAGCGGGGGAGGGGCAGTACTTC | CASSEGLAGEGQYF
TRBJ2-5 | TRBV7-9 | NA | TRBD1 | TGTGCCAGCAGCTTAACTTACAGGGGGCGCGGGGAGACCCAGTACTTC | CASSLTYRGRGETQYF
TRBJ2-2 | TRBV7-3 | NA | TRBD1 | TGTGCCAGCAGCCCCTCAGGGGGTGGGAACACCGGGGAGCTGTTTTTT | CASSPSGGGNTGELFF
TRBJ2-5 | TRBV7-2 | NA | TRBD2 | TGTGCCAGCAGCTTAGATGGCGGGGGGGCCCAGACCCAGTACTTC | CASSLDGGGAQTQYF
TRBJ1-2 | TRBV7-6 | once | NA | TGTGCCAGCAGCTTAGAGGCAGGGGCCCATGGCTACACCTTC | CASSLEAGAHGYTF
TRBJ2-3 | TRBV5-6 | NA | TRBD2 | TGTGCCAGCACCCCTGTTAGCGGGGGCCCCGATTCGCAGTATTTT | CASTPVSGGPDSQYF
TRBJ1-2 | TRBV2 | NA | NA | TGTGCCAGCAGTGAAGCGGTCAGGGCTGGCGGCTACACCTTC | CASSEAVRAGGYTF
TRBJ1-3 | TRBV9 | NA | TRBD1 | TGTGCCAGCAGCGTGGACAATATAGCGGGACAGGGGTTACCCATATATTTT | CASSVDNIAGQGLPIYF
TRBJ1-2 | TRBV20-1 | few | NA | TGCAGTCGAAAGGTCGGGTATGGCTACACCTTC | CSRKVGYGYTF
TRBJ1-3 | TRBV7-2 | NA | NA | TGTGCCAGCAGCCGGACAGAGGGAAACACCATATATTTT | CASSRTEGNTIYF
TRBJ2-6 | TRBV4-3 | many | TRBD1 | TGCGCCAGCAGCCAAGATACAGGGGGCTCTGGGGCCAACGTCCTGACTTTC | CASSQDTGGSGANVLTF
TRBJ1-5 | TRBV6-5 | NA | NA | TGTGCCAGCAGTCCGGGGAGGACTCAGCCCCAGCATTTT | CASSPGRTQPQHF
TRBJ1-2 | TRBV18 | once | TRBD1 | TGTGCCAGCTCACCAGGGGGACAGGACTATGGCTACACCTTC | CASSPGGQDYGYTF
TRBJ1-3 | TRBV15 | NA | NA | TGTGCCACCAGCGAGCGGGACGGCACTGGAAACACCATATATTTT | CATSERDGTGNTIYF
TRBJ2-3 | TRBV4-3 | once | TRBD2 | TGCGCCAGCAGCCGATCCGGGACTAGCGATGCCGATACGCAGTATTTT | CASSRSGTSDADTQYF
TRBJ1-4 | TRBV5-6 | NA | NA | TGTGCCAGCAGCTTGTTTATAGTTGCAGCTACAGCAACTAATGAAAAACTGTTTTTT | CASSLFIVAATATNEKLFF
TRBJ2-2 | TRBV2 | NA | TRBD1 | TGTGCCAGCAGTCGCGCCGGGACAGAGAACACCGGGGAGCTGTTTTTT | CASSRAGTENTGELFF
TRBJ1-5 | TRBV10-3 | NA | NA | TGTGCCATCAGCCCTTCGGGTAACAATCAGCCCCAGCATTTT | CAISPSGNNQPQHF
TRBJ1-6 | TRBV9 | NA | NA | TGTGCCAGCAGCGTCGACGCTAGCTCCTATAATTCACCCCTCCACTTT | CASSVDASSYNSPLHF
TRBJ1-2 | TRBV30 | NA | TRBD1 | TGTGCCTGGAGTGCGGGACAGGGGTTGGGTTCGGACACCTTC | CAWSAGQGLGSDTF
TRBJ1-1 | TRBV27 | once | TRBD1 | TGTGCCAGCAGTTCGGCAGGGGGGACCACTGAAGCTTTCTTT | CASSSAGGTTEAFF
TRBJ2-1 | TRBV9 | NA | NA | TGTGCCAGCAGCGTAGTAGGTGACAACTACAATGAGCAGTTCTTC | CASSVVGDNYNEQFF
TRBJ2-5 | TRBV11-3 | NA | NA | TGTGCCAGCAGCTTAACGGGTTGGGAGAGCCAGTACTTC | CASSLTGWESQYF
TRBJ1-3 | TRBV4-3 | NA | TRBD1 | TGCGCCAGCAGCCAAGATCCAGGGACAGGGGGTTTCACTGGAAACACCATATATTTT | CASSQDPGTGGFTGNTIYF
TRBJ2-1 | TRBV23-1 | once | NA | TGCGCCAGCAGTCCCCCCAATACACCGAACAATGAGCAGTTCTTC | CASSPPNTPNNEQFF
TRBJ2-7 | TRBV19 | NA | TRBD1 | TGTGCCAGTAGTACCTCGGGACAGGGGGACGAGCAGTACTTC | CASSTSGQGDEQYF
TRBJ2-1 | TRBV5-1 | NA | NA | TGCGCCAGCAGCTCGGATACAGGGAGCTCCTACAATGAGCAGTTCTTC | CASSSDTGSSYNEQFF
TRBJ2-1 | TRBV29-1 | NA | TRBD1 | TGCAGCATCACGGGACAGGGTTTTGGGAATGAGCAGTTCTTC | CSITGQGFGNEQFF
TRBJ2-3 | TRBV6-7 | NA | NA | TGTGCCAGCAGTCTTCCGGTTACTAGCAGCACAGATACGCAGTATTTT | CASSLPVTSSTDTQYF
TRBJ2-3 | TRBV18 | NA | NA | TGTGCCAGCTCACCAGCGGGAACTAGCACAGATACGCAGTATTTT | CASSPAGTSTDTQYF
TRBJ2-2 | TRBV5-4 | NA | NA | TGTGCCAGCAGCCTAGGACAGAGTTGGGCCGGGGAGCTGTTTTTT | CASSLGQSWAGELFF
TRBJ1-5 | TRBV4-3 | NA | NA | TGCGCCAGCAGCCGGAACCGGGACATCAATCAGCCCCAGCATTTT | CASSRNRDINQPQHF
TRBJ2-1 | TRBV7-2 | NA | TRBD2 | TGTGCCAGCAGCTTAGAAGCGGGGTTCGAGCAGTTCTTC | CASSLEAGFEQFF
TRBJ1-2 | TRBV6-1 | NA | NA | TGTGCCAGCAGCAATGCTGGGGGGGGCTATGGCTACACCTTC | CASSNAGGGYGYTF
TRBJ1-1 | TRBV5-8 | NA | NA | TGTGCCAGCAGCTTGCTTTGGGCCGCCGAAGCTTTCTTT | CASSLLWAAEAFF
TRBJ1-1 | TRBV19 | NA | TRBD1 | TGTGCCAGTAGTAACTACCAACAGGGGACTGAAGCTTTCTTT | CASSNYQQGTEAFF
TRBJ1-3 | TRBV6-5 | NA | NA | TGTGCCAGCACGGACATCCTCTCTGGAAACACCATATATTTT | CASTDILSGNTIYF
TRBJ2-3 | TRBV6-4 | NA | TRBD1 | TGTGCCAGCAGTGACGGACAGGGGGCAGATACGCAGTATTTT | CASSDGQGADTQYF
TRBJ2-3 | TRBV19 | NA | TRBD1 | TGTGCCAAACCGACAGGGCTTGACCCAGATACGCAGTATTTT | CAKPTGLDPDTQYF
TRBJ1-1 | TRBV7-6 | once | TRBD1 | TGTGCCAGCAGTATCGACAGGGCAAACACTGAAGCTTTCTTT | CASSIDRANTEAFF
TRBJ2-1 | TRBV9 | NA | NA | TGTGCCAGCAGCCCGCTTTTAAATTTCCCTAACAATGAGCAGTTCTTC | CASSPLLNFPNNEQFF
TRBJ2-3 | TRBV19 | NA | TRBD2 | TGTGCTACCGGGGGGGCGAGCAGAGATACGCAGTATTTT | CATGGASRDTQYF
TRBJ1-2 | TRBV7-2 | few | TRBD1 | TGTGCCAGCAGCTCCTCCATAACACAGGGGGCGGGCTACACCTTC | CASSSSITQGAGYTF